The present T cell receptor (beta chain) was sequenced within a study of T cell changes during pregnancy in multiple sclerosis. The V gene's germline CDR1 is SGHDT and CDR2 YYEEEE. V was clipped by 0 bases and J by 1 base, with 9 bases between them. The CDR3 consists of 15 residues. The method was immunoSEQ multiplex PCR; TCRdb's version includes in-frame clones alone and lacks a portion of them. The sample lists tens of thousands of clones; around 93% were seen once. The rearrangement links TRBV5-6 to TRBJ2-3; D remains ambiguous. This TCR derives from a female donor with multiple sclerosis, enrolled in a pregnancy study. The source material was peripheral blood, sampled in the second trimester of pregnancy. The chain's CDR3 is CASSLVVFGTDTQYF. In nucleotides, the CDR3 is TGTGCCAGCAGCTTGGTTGTCTTTGGCACAGATACGCAGTATTTT.